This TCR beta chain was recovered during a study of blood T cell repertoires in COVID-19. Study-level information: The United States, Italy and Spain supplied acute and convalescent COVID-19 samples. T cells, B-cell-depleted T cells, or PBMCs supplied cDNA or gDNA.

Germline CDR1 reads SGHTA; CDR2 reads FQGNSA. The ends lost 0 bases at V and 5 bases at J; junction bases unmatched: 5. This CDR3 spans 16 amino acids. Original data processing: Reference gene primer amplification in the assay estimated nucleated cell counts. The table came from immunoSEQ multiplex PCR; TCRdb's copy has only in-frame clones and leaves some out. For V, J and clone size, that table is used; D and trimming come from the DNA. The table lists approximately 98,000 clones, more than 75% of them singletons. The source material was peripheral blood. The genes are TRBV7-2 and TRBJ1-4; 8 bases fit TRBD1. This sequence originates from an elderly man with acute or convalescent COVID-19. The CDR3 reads CASSLAETGVNEKLFF. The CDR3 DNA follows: TGTGCCAGCAGCTTAGCCGAGACAGGGGTGAATGAAAAACTGTTTTTT. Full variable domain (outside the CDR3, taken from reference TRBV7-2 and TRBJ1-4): GAGVSQSPSNKVTEKGKDVELRCDPISGHTALYWYRQSLGQGLEFLIYFQGNSAPDKSGLPSDRFSAERTGGSVSTLTIQRTQQEDSAVYLCASSLAETGVNEKLFFGSGTQLSVL.